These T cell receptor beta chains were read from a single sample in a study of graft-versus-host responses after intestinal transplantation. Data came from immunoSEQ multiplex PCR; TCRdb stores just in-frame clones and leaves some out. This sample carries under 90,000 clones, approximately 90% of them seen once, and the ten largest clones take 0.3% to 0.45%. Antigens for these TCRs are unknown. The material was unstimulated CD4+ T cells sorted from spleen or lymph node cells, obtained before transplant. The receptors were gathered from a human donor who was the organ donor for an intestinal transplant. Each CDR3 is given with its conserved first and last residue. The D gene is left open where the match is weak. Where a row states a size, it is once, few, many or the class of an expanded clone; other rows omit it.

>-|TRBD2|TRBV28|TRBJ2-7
CASMSAGGPGYEQYF
TGTGCCAGCATGTCGGCGGGAGGGCCGGGGTACGAGCAGTACTTC
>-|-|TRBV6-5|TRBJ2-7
CASSYSNSGSSYEQYF
TGTGCCAGCAGTTACTCGAATTCGGGGTCCTCCTACGAGCAGTACTTC
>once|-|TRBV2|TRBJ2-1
CASWATNSYNEQFF
TGTGCCAGCTGGGCTACCAACTCCTACAATGAGCAGTTCTTC
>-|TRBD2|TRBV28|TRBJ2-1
CASSHGGENYNEQFF
TGTGCCAGCAGCCATGGGGGGGAGAACTACAATGAGCAGTTCTTC
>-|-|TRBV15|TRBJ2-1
CATSRPRDFVYNEQFF
TGTGCCACCAGCAGACCAAGGGACTTCGTCTACAATGAGCAGTTCTTC
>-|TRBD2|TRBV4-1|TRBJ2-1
CASSPSGGLRRNEQFF
TGCGCCAGCAGCCCTAGCGGGGGGTTGCGTAGGAATGAGCAGTTCTTC
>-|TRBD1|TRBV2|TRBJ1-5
CASSGTGVPPQHF
TGTGCCAGCAGTGGGACAGGGGTACCGCCCCAGCATTTT
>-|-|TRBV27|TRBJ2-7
CASSLGPGAGTQPYEQYF
TGTGCCAGCAGTTTAGGCCCTGGGGCGGGGACCCAGCCCTACGAGCAGTACTTC
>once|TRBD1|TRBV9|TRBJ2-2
CASSGGTGYLGELFF
TGTGCCAGCAGCGGAGGGACAGGGTATCTCGGGGAGCTGTTTTTT
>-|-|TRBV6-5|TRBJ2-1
CASSYAINSYNEQFF
TGTGCCAGCAGTTACGCGATTAACTCCTACAATGAGCAGTTCTTC
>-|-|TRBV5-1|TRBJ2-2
CASSLGASQNTGELFF
TGCGCCAGCAGCTTGGGAGCTAGCCAGAACACCGGGGAGCTGTTTTTT
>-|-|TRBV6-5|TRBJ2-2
CASRRAGRNTGELFF
TGTGCCAGCCGACGTGCGGGGCGGAACACCGGGGAGCTGTTTTTT
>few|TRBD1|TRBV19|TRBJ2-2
CASSGQGANTGELFF
TGTGCCAGTAGTGGACAGGGGGCGAACACCGGGGAGCTGTTTTTT
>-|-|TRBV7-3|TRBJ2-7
CASSEGGAGSYEQYF
TGTGCCAGCAGCGAAGGGGGGGCAGGGTCCTACGAGCAGTACTTC
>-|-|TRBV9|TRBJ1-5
CASSVATGLFNQPQHF
TGTGCCAGCAGCGTAGCTACAGGTCTCTTCAATCAGCCCCAGCATTTT
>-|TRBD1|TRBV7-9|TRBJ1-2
CASSRGTGTFYGYTF
TGTGCCAGCAGCCGGGGGACAGGGACGTTCTATGGCTACACCTTC
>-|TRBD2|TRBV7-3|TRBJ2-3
CASSRGGPDTQYF
TGTGCCAGCAGCCGGGGGGGCCCAGATACGCAGTATTTT
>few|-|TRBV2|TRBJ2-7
CASSGRASSYEQYF
TGTGCCAGCAGCGGGAGAGCGAGCTCCTACGAGCAGTACTTC
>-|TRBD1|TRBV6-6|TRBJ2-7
CASSYSTWTGGYEQYF
TGTGCCAGCAGTTACTCGACGTGGACAGGGGGCTACGAGCAGTACTTC
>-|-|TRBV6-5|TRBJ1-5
CASSRQGNQPQHF
TGTGCCAGCAGCCGACAGGGCAATCAGCCCCAGCATTTT
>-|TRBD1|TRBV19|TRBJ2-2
CASSMGQPNTGELFF
TGTGCCAGTAGTATGGGACAGCCTAACACCGGGGAGCTGTTTTTT
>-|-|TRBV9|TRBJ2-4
CASSLGGMLAKNIQYF
TGTGCCAGCAGCCTGGGGGGTATGTTAGCCAAAAACATTCAGTACTTC
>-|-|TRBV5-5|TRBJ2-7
CASSLAPTNSYEQYF
TGTGCCAGCAGTTTAGCGCCGACAAACTCCTACGAGCAGTACTTC
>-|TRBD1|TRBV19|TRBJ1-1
CASKERTGRTEAFF
TGTGCCAGTAAGGAGAGGACAGGGAGGACTGAAGCTTTCTTT
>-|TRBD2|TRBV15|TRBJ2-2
CATSRVILAGAWPGELFF
TGTGCCACCAGCAGAGTAATCCTAGCGGGAGCTTGGCCCGGGGAGCTGTTTTTT
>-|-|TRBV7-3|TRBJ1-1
CASSLTVNTEAFF
TGTGCCAGCAGCTTGACAGTGAACACTGAAGCTTTCTTT
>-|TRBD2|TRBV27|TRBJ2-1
CASSFTPRGLAGTRVHNEQFF
TGTGCCAGCAGTTTCACCCCCAGAGGACTAGCGGGAACCAGAGTCCACAATGAGCAGTTCTTC
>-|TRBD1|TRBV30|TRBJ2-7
CAWSFGQGFYEQYF
TGTGCCTGGAGTTTTGGACAGGGGTTTTACGAGCAGTACTTC
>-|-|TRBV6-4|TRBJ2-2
CASSLQGNTGELFF
TGTGCCAGCAGTCTACAGGGGAACACCGGGGAGCTGTTTTTT
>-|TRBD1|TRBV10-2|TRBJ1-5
CASSTGGRQPQHF
TGCGCCAGCAGTACAGGGGGACGACAGCCCCAGCATTTT
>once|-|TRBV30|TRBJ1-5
CAWSGQANQPQHF
TGTGCCTGGAGTGGGCAGGCCAATCAGCCCCAGCATTTT
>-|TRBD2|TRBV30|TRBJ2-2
CAWSVLVAGGTAGELFF
TGTGCCTGGAGTGTATTGGTAGCGGGAGGGACCGCCGGGGAGCTGTTTTTT
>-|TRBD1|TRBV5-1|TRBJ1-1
CASSPGQGAEKAFF
TGCGCCAGCAGCCCGGGACAGGGGGCCGAAAAAGCTTTCTTT
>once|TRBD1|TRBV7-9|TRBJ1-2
CASSRAGTGPGYGYTF
TGTGCCAGCAGCAGAGCCGGGACAGGTCCCGGCTATGGCTACACCTTC
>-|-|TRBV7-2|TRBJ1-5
CASSFGQVNNQPQHF
TGTGCCAGCAGCTTCGGCCAGGTGAACAATCAGCCCCAGCATTTT
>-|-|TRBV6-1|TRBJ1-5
CASYPGTSHQPQHF
TGTGCCAGCTATCCCGGGACATCTCATCAGCCCCAGCATTTT
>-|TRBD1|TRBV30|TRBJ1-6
CAWSPPGGYNSPLHF
TGTGCCTGGAGCCCCCCAGGGGGGTATAATTCACCCCTCCACTTT
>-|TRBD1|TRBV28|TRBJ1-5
CASSLPGQGIQPQHF
TGTGCCAGCAGTTTGCCGGGACAGGGGATTCAGCCCCAGCATTTT
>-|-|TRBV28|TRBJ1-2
CASLEPRGYTF
TGTGCCAGCCTTGAACCGAGGGGCTACACCTTC
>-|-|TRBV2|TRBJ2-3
CASTWTISTDTQYF
TGTGCCAGCACTTGGACTATTAGCACAGATACGCAGTATTTT
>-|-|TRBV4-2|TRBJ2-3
CASSQVQASTDTQYF
TGTGCCAGCAGCCAAGTCCAGGCTAGCACAGATACGCAGTATTTT
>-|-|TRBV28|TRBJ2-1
CASDSPGASANNEQFF
TGTGCCAGCGACTCGCCTGGGGCTAGCGCAAACAATGAGCAGTTCTTC
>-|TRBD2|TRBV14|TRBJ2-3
CASSQDTLAGHPLTDTQYF
TGTGCCAGCAGCCAAGATACGCTAGCGGGGCATCCACTCACAGATACGCAGTATTTT
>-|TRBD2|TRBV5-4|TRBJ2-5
CASSPKRGPGETQYF
TGTGCCAGCAGTCCCAAGCGGGGGCCCGGGGAGACCCAGTACTTC
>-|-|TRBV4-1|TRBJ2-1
CASSQVSGGQSYNEQFF
TGCGCCAGCAGCCAAGTTTCTGGAGGACAGTCCTACAATGAGCAGTTCTTC
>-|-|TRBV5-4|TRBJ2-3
CASSPFLLAAPHTDTQYF
TGTGCCAGCAGCCCTTTTCTTCTTGCGGCGCCACACACAGATACGCAGTATTTT
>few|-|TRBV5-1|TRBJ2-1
CASSSIRAGSKQFF
TGCGCCAGCAGCTCGATCCGGGCGGGCTCGAAGCAGTTCTTC
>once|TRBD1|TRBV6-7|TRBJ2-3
CASRSGQGRDTQYF
TGTGCCAGCAGATCGGGACAGGGACGCGATACGCAGTATTTT
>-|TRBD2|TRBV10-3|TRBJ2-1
CAIGSSSGERNEQFF
TGTGCCATCGGCTCGTCTAGCGGGGAAAGAAATGAGCAGTTCTTC